The clone carrying this T cell receptor beta chain was seen many times. Libraries of TCR beta came from iRepertoire HTBI primers plus Arm-PCR of CDR3 regions. TCRdb redid the calling of the multiplex PCR reads with MiXCR, one entry per CDR3 protein. This sample carries fewer than 650,000 distinct CDR3 sequences, roughly 16% of them seen once, and the ten largest clones take 18%. These data come from a study of regulatory T cells in long-lasting Graves disease. Overall study: The study enrolled newly diagnosed Graves' patients on antithyroid drugs under 3 months.

Sample time point: newly diagnosed GD, antithyroid drugs for less than 3 months. Construction of the TCR library relied on RNA isolated from PBMCs. Peripheral blood, 8.5 to 9.5 milliliters per patient, was collected in EDTA tubes. Trimming left V 6 bases short and J 8 bases short, with 16 bases between. Germline V gene lookup returns CDR1 SNHLY and CDR2 FYNNEI. This CDR3 is 13 amino acids long. Separately, the same data were catalogued under a study of T cells in Graves' hyperthyroidism and ophthalmopathy. Per that study: Blood also carried most thyroid clonotypes expanded above 0.001. Stable hyperthyroidism was separated from ophthalmopathy by a model based on 13 V-J features.

The J gene is TRBJ1-1, the V gene TRBV2; maybe TRBD1 (5 bases). The sequence was collected from a young woman with Graves disease. The material was peripheral blood mononuclear cells (PBMCs), obtained at new diagnosis, from a patient treated with antithyroid drugs. CDR3 bases: TGTGCCAGCAGGGGGGAGGTGGCGTCGGAAGCTTTCTTT. Translating gives CASRGEVASEAFF.